This TCR beta chain was retrieved from a study of cytomegalovirus exposure and HLA in healthy donors. Study outcomes and limitations: A few CMV-associated chains proved CMV antigen-specific in vitro. A later analysis found first-cohort TCR clusters tended to co-occur in the approximately 120 validation repertoires.

Profiling relied on immunoSEQ multiplex PCR, and the TCRdb table lists in-frame clones only, not all of them. The sample carries some 150,000 clones, 85% to 90% recorded once. The germline CDR1 and CDR2 sequences are SGHTS and YDEGEE. The CDR3 contains 14 residues. The V gene lost 4 bases and the J gene lost 1 base, with 11 bases spanning the gap. To note about this clone: The antigen is undetermined.

The J gene is TRBJ1-2, the V gene TRBV5-8; D unresolved. The material sequenced was PBMCs. This sequence was found in a man younger than 30 in good health and CMV-seronegative. The CDR3 protein is CASSPLSLNYGYTF. The DNA of the CDR3 is TGTGCCAGCAGCCCGTTGTCCCTTAACTATGGCTACACCTTC.